Listed below are T cell receptor beta chains from one sample, sequenced in a study of post-analysis software for immune sequencing data. Via MiXCR, TCRdb re-called the PCR reads, giving one row per CDR3 protein. The table has approximately 730,000 distinct CDR3 sequences, about 32% seen once. The sample consisted of blood. All receptors derive from a girl aged 10 to 17 with multiple sclerosis. Each CDR3 is given with its conserved first and last residue. The D gene is left open where the match is weak. The size field is filled for only some rows; it gives once, few, many or a size class.

v_call	clone_size	cdr3_length	j_call	d_call	cdr3_aa	cdr3_nt
TRBV7-2	many	12	TRBJ2-7	.	CASSRPGAEQYF	TGTGCCAGCAGCCGTCCCGGAGCCGAGCAGTACTTC
TRBV12-3/TRBV12-4	.	16	TRBJ2-1	.	CASSLALADSYNEQFF	TGTGCCAGCAGTTTGGCCTTGGCTGATTCCTACAATGAGCAGTTCTTC
TRBV3-1	few	16	TRBJ2-1	TRBD2	CASSHLGTRTSGEQFF	TGTGCCAGCAGCCACCTCGGGACTAGAACGTCGGGAGAGCAGTTCTTC
TRBV27	.	15	TRBJ2-7	.	CASRGIGGTSYEQYF	TGTGCCAGCAGGGGAATAGGGGGGACTTCCTACGAGCAGTACTTC
TRBV24-1	.	16	TRBJ2-3	TRBD1	CATSGMGDRGTDTQYF	TGTGCCACCAGTGGGATGGGCGACAGGGGAACAGATACGCAGTATTTT
TRBV20-1	few	17	TRBJ2-3	TRBD2	CSAEHLRSSGGTDTQYF	TGCAGTGCTGAACACCTTCGTTCTAGCGGTGGCACAGATACGCAGTATTTT
TRBV7-2	.	17	TRBJ2-1	.	CASSFPQTDDSYNEQFF	TGTGCCAGCAGCTTCCCTCAGACTGACGACTCCTACAATGAGCAGTTCTTC
TRBV29-1	few	16	TRBJ2-4	.	CSVQVAGDSNLGEQYF	TGCAGCGTTCAGGTTGCGGGGGACAGCAATCTGGGGGAGCAGTACTTC
TRBV6-6	few	15	TRBJ1-5	.	CASSPRTAQTQPQHF	TGTGCCAGCAGTCCCCGGACAGCGCAGACCCAGCCCCAGCATTTT
TRBV20-1	.	15	TRBJ1-3	TRBD1	CSARAWRGPGNTIYF	TGCAGTGCTAGAGCTTGGAGGGGGCCAGGAAACACCATATATTTT
TRBV5-5	few	14	TRBJ2-5	.	CASSWGGGQETQYF	TGTGCCAGCAGCTGGGGGGGCGGGCAAGAGACCCAGTACTTC
TRBV10-3	many	12	TRBJ2-7	TRBD1	CAIRTGGYEQYF	TGTGCCATCAGGACAGGGGGCTACGAGCAGTACTTC
TRBV12-3/TRBV12-4	once	16	TRBJ2-1	TRBD2	CASSLWKGLAFNEQFF	TGTGCCAGCAGTTTATGGAAGGGACTAGCGTTCAATGAGCAGTTCTTC
TRBV29-1	few	17	TRBJ2-5	.	CSGKQGVADPYQETQYF	TGCAGCGGTAAACAGGGTGTAGCGGACCCGTACCAAGAGACCCAGTACTTC
TRBV7-9	.	14	TRBJ2-7	.	CASSPTLGAYEQYF	TGTGCCAGCAGCCCCACCCTGGGGGCCTACGAGCAGTACTTC
TRBV20-1	few	15	TRBJ2-1	.	CSASAGPSSYNEQFF	TGCAGTGCTAGTGCAGGGCCGAGCTCCTACAATGAGCAGTTCTTC
TRBV25-1	.	16	TRBJ2-1	.	CASSGDDTFSYNEQFF	TGTGCCAGCAGTGGGGACGACACTTTCTCCTACAATGAGCAGTTCTTC
TRBV28	few	12	TRBJ2-5	.	CASRPGSETQYF	TGTGCCAGTAGACCAGGGTCGGAGACCCAGTACTTC
TRBV6-4	few	11	TRBJ2-1	.	CARGVDNEQFF	TGTGCCCGGGGCGTAGACAATGAGCAGTTCTTC
TRBV20-1	.	11	TRBJ2-5	.	CSATPRETQYF	TGCAGTGCTACCCCTCGCGAGACCCAGTACTTC
TRBV2	.	14	TRBJ1-2	.	CASRETRTHYGYTF	TGTGCCAGCAGGGAAACTAGGACACACTATGGCTACACCTTC
TRBV7-2	few	16	TRBJ1-5	TRBD1	CASSLVGQGANQPQHF	TGTGCCAGCAGCTTAGTAGGACAGGGGGCCAATCAGCCCCAGCATTTT
TRBV19	.	14	TRBJ1-2	.	CASSIKDRRYGYTF	TGTGCCAGTAGTATTAAGGACAGACGGTATGGCTACACCTTC
TRBV15	.	16	TRBJ1-5	TRBD1	CATSRATGVGNQPQHF	TGTGCCACCAGCAGGGCGACAGGGGTGGGCAATCAGCCCCAGCATTTT
TRBV5-1	few	14	TRBJ1-4	TRBD1	CASSLTGAREKLFF	TGCGCCAGCAGCTTGACAGGGGCGCGCGAAAAACTGTTTTTT
TRBV6-5	few	11	TRBJ2-1	.	CASSKYREQFF	TGTGCCAGCAGCAAGTACCGTGAGCAGTTCTTC
TRBV7-8	.	12	TRBJ1-4	.	CASGLGADKLFF	TGTGCCAGCGGGTTAGGGGCGGACAAGTTGTTTTTT
TRBV9	.	15	TRBJ2-7	.	CASSVHTESSYEQYF	TGTGCCAGCAGCGTACACACCGAAAGCTCCTACGAGCAGTACTTC
TRBV20-1	.	12	TRBJ2-3	.	CSAPSETDTQYF	TGCAGTGCTCCTTCGGAGACAGATACGCAGTATTTT
TRBV29-1	many	12	TRBJ2-7	.	CSVEGKGREQYF	TGCAGCGTTGAAGGTAAAGGCCGCGAGCAGTACTTC
TRBV27	.	17	TRBJ2-2	TRBD1	CASSIPTPSGGWGELFF	TGTGCCAGCAGCATCCCTACACCTTCAGGGGGCTGGGGGGAGCTGTTTTTT
TRBV4-3	.	14	TRBJ1-1	.	CASSQVLGNTEAFF	TGCGCCAGCAGCCAAGTCTTGGGGAACACTGAAGCTTTCTTT
TRBV12-5	many	12	TRBJ2-1	.	CASGPQFNEQFF	TGTGCTAGTGGTCCCCAGTTCAATGAGCAGTTCTTC
TRBV29-1	few	14	TRBJ2-7	TRBD2	CSVELTSRSGGQYF	TGCAGTGTTGAACTGACTAGCCGTTCGGGGGGGCAGTACTTC
TRBV20-1	once	15	TRBJ1-2	.	CSARNPRDPGYGYTF	TGCAGTGCTAGAAATCCCCGGGACCCCGGCTATGGCTACACCTTC
TRBV28	few	15	TRBJ2-3	TRBD2	CASSLAREEADTQYF	TGTGCCAGCAGTTTGGCGCGGGAGGAGGCAGATACGCAGTATTTT
TRBV28	.	16	TRBJ1-5	TRBD1	CASSVHRGFINQPQHF	TGTGCCAGCAGTGTACACAGGGGTTTCATCAATCAGCCCCAGCATTTT
TRBV27	.	17	TRBJ2-3	TRBD2	CASSFMGPSGRPDTQYF	TGTGCCAGCAGTTTCATGGGCCCTAGCGGGAGACCAGATACGCAGTATTTT
TRBV7-2	.	15	TRBJ2-5	TRBD2	CASRVSGRAKETQYF	TGTGCCAGCAGGGTTAGCGGGAGGGCGAAAGAGACCCAGTACTTC
TRBV2	once	16	TRBJ2-2	.	CASSKTDTKNTGELFF	TGTGCCAGCAGTAAGACAGACACTAAGAACACCGGGGAGCTGTTTTTT
TRBV12-3/TRBV12-4	.	16	TRBJ2-1	TRBD1	CASSSEQGVNLDEQFF	TGTGCCAGCAGTTCGGAACAGGGGGTTAATCTCGATGAGCAGTTCTTC
TRBV4-3	few	16	TRBJ2-2	.	CASSSGVVLGSWELFF	TGCGCCAGCAGCTCAGGGGTGGTCTTGGGCAGTTGGGAGCTGTTTTTT
TRBV28	.	12	TRBJ2-7	.	CASKGRTYEQYF	TGTGCCAGCAAGGGGCGGACCTACGAGCAGTACTTC
TRBV6-5	.	19	TRBJ1-2	.	CASSYTLRIQRGQSYGYTF	TGTGCCAGCAGTTACACTCTGCGAATACAAAGGGGACAATCCTATGGCTACACCTTC
TRBV14	.	14	TRBJ2-7	.	CASSRHQSSYEQYF	TGTGCCAGCAGCCGACATCAAAGCTCCTACGAGCAGTACTTC
TRBV6-1	many	16	TRBJ2-5	.	CASSETATARNLAQYF	TGTGCCAGCAGTGAGACGGCGACAGCCCGAAATTTAGCCCAGTACTTC
TRBV6-1	.	13	TRBJ1-1	TRBD1	CASRATGYTEAFF	TGTGCCAGCAGAGCGACAGGGTACACTGAAGCTTTCTTT
TRBV4-1	few	15	TRBJ2-7	.	CASSQVWGDSYEQYF	TGCGCCAGCAGCCAAGTATGGGGGGACAGTTACGAGCAGTACTTC
TRBV20-1	few	13	TRBJ2-7	.	CSPTGTPGGEQYF	TGCAGTCCTACCGGGACTCCTGGTGGGGAGCAGTACTTC
TRBV20-1	many	15	TRBJ2-7	TRBD2	CSYSGTSGREGEQYF	TGCAGTTACTCCGGGACTAGCGGACGAGAGGGCGAGCAGTACTTC